This T cell receptor beta chain was sequenced in a study of Ad26.COV2.S vaccination and SARS-CoV-2 variants. At the level of the study: The donor was enrolled in the Ad26.COV2.S arm of the COV1001 trial.

The treatment was: some 20 received Ad26.COV2.S at low or high dose, single or two shots; a few received placebo; per-sample allocation not given. Day 63 after the first injection of vaccine or placebo was the sampling time. With 0 bases clipped from V and 3 bases from J, the junction kept 4 bases outside the gene matches. This CDR3 comprises 15 residues. Germline-derived CDR1 and CDR2 are GTSNPN and SVGIG (reference sequence). Note on this clone: Its antigen is unknown.

Sequenced by immunoSEQ multiplex PCR; TCRdb stores in-frame clones only, minus some. The data show around 380,000 clones, with 88% seen just once and around 3.4% held by the top ten. Study findings and constraints: Marked by substantial breadth, spike-specific CD8+ and CD4+ T cell responses were reportedly seen after vaccination.

Material: peripheral blood, obtained in a trial of Ad26.COV2.S vaccine versus placebo. This chain links TRBV30 with TRBJ1-4, with 7 positions matching TRBD1. The TCR was taken from a person between 18 and 65 years old who received the Ad26.COV2.S COVID-19 vaccine or a placebo. The CDR3 protein is CAWSVRTGANEKLFF. The CDR3 DNA reads TGTGCCTGGAGTGTAAGGACAGGTGCTAATGAAAAACTGTTTTTT.